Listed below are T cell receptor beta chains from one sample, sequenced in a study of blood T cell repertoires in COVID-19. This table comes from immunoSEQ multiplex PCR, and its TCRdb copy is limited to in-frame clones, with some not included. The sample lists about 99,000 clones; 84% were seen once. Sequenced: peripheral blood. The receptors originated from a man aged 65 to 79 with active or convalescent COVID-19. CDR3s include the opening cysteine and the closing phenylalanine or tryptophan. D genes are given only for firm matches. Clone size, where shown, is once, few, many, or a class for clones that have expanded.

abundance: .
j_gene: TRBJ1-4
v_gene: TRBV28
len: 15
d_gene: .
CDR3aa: CASTSPQGGGEKLFF
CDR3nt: TGTGCCAGCACATCTCCCCAGGGCGGGGGTGAAAAACTGTTTTTT

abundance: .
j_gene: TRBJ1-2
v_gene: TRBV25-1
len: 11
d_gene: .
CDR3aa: CASSAGFGYTF
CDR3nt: TGTGCCAGCAGTGCCGGGTTCGGCTACACCTTC

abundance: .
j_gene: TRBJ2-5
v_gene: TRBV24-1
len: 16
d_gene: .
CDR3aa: CATSDLAGNSGETQYF
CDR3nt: TGTGCCACCAGTGATTTAGCAGGGAACAGCGGGGAGACCCAGTACTTC

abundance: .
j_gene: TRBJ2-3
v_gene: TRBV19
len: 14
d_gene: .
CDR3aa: CASSPGSRTDTQYF
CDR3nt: TGTGCCAGTAGTCCCGGGTCCCGGACAGATACGCAGTATTTT

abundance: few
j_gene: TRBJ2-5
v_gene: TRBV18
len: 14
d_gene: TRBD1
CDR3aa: CASSGWTGQETQYF
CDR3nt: TGTGCCAGCTCAGGTTGGACAGGTCAAGAGACCCAGTACTTC

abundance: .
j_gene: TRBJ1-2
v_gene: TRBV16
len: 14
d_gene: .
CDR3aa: CASSQAGANYGYTF
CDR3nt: TGTGCCAGCAGCCAGGCGGGCGCCAACTATGGCTACACCTTC

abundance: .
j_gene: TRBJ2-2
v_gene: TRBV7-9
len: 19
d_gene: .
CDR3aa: CASRTRRVQGTPNTGELFF
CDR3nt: TGTGCCAGCAGGACTAGGCGGGTACAGGGGACGCCGAACACCGGGGAGCTGTTTTTT

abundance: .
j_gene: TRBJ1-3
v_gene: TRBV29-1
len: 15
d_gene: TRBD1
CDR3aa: CSVATDRGHGNTIYF
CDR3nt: TGCAGCGTCGCAACGGACAGGGGGCATGGAAACACCATATATTTT

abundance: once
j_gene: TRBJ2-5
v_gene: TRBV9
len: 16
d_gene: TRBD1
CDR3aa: CASSVGDRGRGETQYF
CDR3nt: TGTGCCAGCAGCGTAGGGGACAGGGGACGTGGAGAGACCCAGTACTTC

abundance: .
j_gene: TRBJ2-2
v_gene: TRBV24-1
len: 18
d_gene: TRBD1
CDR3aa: CATSDPMWTGDNTGELFF
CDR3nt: TGTGCCACCAGTGACCCCATGTGGACAGGGGACAACACCGGGGAGCTGTTTTTT